This passage covers 30 T cell receptor beta chains from one sample sequenced in a study of CD4 T cell repertoires in COVID-19. Data came from immunoSEQ multiplex PCR; TCRdb stores just in-frame clones and leaves some out. The top ten clones hold about 0.5% of a sample with approximately 79,000 clones, roughly four fifths of them seen once. The sequencing used CD4+ T cells from peripheral blood, collected after recovery from COVID-19. These receptors were collected from a human donor who had COVID-19.

The chain uses TRBV5-1 and TRBJ2-2, with 9 bases identical to TRBD2. The CDR3 runs to 20 residues. V lost 3 bases to trimming and J lost 4 bases; unmatched junction nucleotides: 19. Per germline, CDR1 SGHRS and CDR2 YFSETQ. The CDR3 DNA reads TGCGCCAGCAGCTCGTTACCACCTTCCGGCGGGGGGGCGAGCACCGGGGAGCTGTTTTTT. This codes for CASSSLPPSGGGASTGELFF.

The chain carries TRBV3-1 (or the pseudogene TRBV3-2) and TRBJ2-3; D gene uncertain. CDR1 and CDR2 (germline): LGHDT, YNNKEL (reference sequence). CDR3 length: 15 amino acids. Trimming stripped 0 bases from V and 2 bases from J, with 9 bases between. The CDR3 DNA reads as TGTGCCAGCAGCCAAGATCCTCAGCTCACAGATACGCAGTATTTT. It is translated as CASSQDPQLTDTQYF.

The J gene is TRBJ1-1, the V gene TRBV24-1, with D unresolved. V lost 4 bases and J lost 1, with 6 bases in between. Germline CDR1 KGHDR, CDR2 SFDVKD. This CDR3 is 13 amino acids long. This chain's CDR3 is CATSDDPNTEAFF. In DNA form, the CDR3 reads TGTGCCACCAGTGACGATCCGAACACTGAAGCTTTCTTT.

In DNA form, the CDR3 reads TGCGCCAGCAGCCACCCAGTAGGCGAGCAGTACTTC. This encodes CASSHPVGEQYF. The rearrangement uses TRBV5-1 and TRBJ2-7; D remains unclear. The CDR3 totals 12 residues. Germline values: CDR1 SGHRS, CDR2 YFSETQ. With 4 bases removed from V and 6 bases from J, the gap between germline ends came to 11 bases. The full variable domain, with the rest looked up from reference TRBV5-1 and TRBJ2-7, is KAGVTQTPRYLIKTRGQQVTLSCSPISGHRSVSWYQQTPGQGLQFLFEYFSETQRNKGNFPGRFSGRQFSNSRSEMNVSTLELGDSALYLCASSHPVGEQYFGPGTRLTVT.

V usage is TRBV12-3 or TRBV12-4 and J usage is TRBJ2-5, with 8 nucleotides matching TRBD2. This CDR3 is built from 12 residues. The ends lost 8 bases at V and 5 bases at J; junction bases unmatched: 4. CDR3 coding DNA: TGTGCCAGCGGGGCTAGCGGGGAGACCCAGTACTTC. This encodes CASGASGETQYF.

The chain combines TRBV5-8 with TRBJ2-3; 9 bases agree with TRBD2. The V gene end was trimmed by 0 bases and the J gene end by 4 bases; junction bases not matched to a gene: 12. CDR3 size: 18 residues. CDR1 and CDR2 (germline): SGHTS, YDEGEE. CDR3 nucleotide sequence: TGTGCCAGCAGCTTGGGGGTGACTAGCGGAGGGGGTGCAGATACGCAGTATTTT. Protein sequence: CASSLGVTSGGGADTQYF. Variable domain in full (rest from reference TRBV5-8 and TRBJ2-3): EAGVTQSPTHLIKTRGQQATLRCSPISGHTSVYWYQQALGLGLQFLLWYDEGEERNRGNFPPRFSGRQFPNYSSELNVNALELEDSALYLCASSLGVTSGGGADTQYFGPGTRLTVL.

The rearrangement uses TRBV9 and TRBJ2-1; 7 nucleotides match TRBD1. The CDR3 loop spans 17 amino acids. With 0 bases clipped from V and 5 bases from J, the junction kept 11 bases outside the gene matches. Germline assignment: CDR1 SGDLS and CDR2 YYNGEE. The CDR3 nucleotides are TGTGCCAGCAGCGTAGAGGTTATGGCAGGGGGTGACAATGAGCAGTTCTTC. Translation: CASSVEVMAGGDNEQFF.

This rearrangement joins TRBV11-1 to TRBJ2-5, with 9 bases lining up with TRBD2. V gave up 4 bases and J gave up 0 bases; unmatched junction bases: 6. Germline V gene sequence: CDR1 SGHAT, CDR2 FQDESV (reference sequence). The CDR3 consists of 16 residues. CDR3 in DNA: TGTGCCAGCAGCTACAGACTAGCGGCCGACCAAGAGACCCAGTACTTC. Its protein is CASSYRLAADQETQYF.

J is TRBJ1-2 and V is TRBV21-1; TRBD1 reflects the table's D call only, with no check against the DNA. TRBV21-1 constitutes a pseudogene. The CDR3 runs to 16 residues. The CDR3 spells CASSKPGQGPTVGYTF. For the CDR3, the DNA is TGTGCCAGCAGCAAGCCGGGACAGGGCCCAACCGTGGGCTACACCTTC.

V usage is TRBV7-6 and J usage is TRBJ2-1, with 11 positions matching TRBD2. Per the germline V gene, CDR1 is SGHVS and CDR2 is FNYEAQ. This CDR3 region has 15 residues. V was pared by 4 bases and J by 7 bases, with 6 bases of the junction left unmatched. The CDR3 nucleotides read TGTGCCAGCAGCTCTCTAGCGGGAGGCCCGAATGAGCAGTTCTTC. Translating gives CASSSLAGGPNEQFF. The complete variable domain, with remaining parts taken from reference TRBV7-6 and TRBJ2-1, reads GAGVSQSPRYKVTKRGQDVALRCDPISGHVSLYWYRQALGQGPEFLTYFNYEAQQDKSGLPNDRFSAERPEGSISTLTIQRTEQRDSAMYRCASSSLAGGPNEQFFGPGTRLTVL.

There are a few counts of this clone. The rearrangement uses TRBV5-1 and TRBJ1-3; D gene uncertain. CDR1 and CDR2 from the germline V gene are SGHRS and YFSETQ. V lost 4 bases and J 0 bases, leaving 11 bases between the germline ends. The CDR3 has 15 residues. CDR3 nucleotide sequence: TGCGCCAGCAGCGGTGGAGGCTTCTCTGGAAACACCATATATTTT. This sequence encodes CASSGGGFSGNTIYF.

The rearrangement joins TRBV2 to TRBJ2-5; TRBD1 agrees at 7 bases. J was trimmed by 3 bases and V by 6 bases; bases with no gene match: 4. CDR1 SNHLY and CDR2 FYNNEI come from the germline V gene. CDR3 length: 13 amino acids. This chain's CDR3 is CASSRDSKETQYF. CDR3 nucleotide sequence: TGTGCCAGCAGCCGGGACAGTAAAGAGACCCAGTACTTC.

The rearrangement uses TRBV5-1 and TRBJ2-2, with D unresolved. Trimming pared 3 bases from V and 5 bases from J, leaving 8 bases between. The CDR3 has 13 residues. CDR1 is SGHRS and CDR2 is YFSETQ in the germline V gene. The DNA for the CDR3 is TGCGCCAGCAGCTACGAAGGGACCGGGGAGCTGTTTTTT. Its translation is CASSYEGTGELFF.

By frequency in the sample, this clone is medium-sized. The chain has TRBV5-4 and TRBJ2-2; the D gene is possibly TRBD2 (6 bases). The CDR3 is 18 residues long. The germline V gene encodes CDR1 SGHNT and CDR2 YYREEE (reference sequence). The ends were cut back, 4 bases at V and 0 bases at J, with 19 bases in the middle. The CDR3 nucleotides are TGTGCCAGCAGCCTCCTTGGGGGGAGCCAATCGAACACCGGGGAGCTGTTTTTT. As protein: CASSLLGGSQSNTGELFF.

V is TRBV6-5 and J is TRBJ2-5; D unresolved. The CDR3 has 14 residues. Looked up from germline, CDR1 is MNHEY and CDR2 is SVGAGI. The V end was cut by 4 bases, the J end by 4 bases, with 13 bases between. CDR3: CASSFAERGETQYF. In DNA form, the CDR3 reads TGTGCCAGCAGTTTTGCGGAGCGTGGAGAGACCCAGTACTTC.

The CDR3 region is CASSFQGQETQYF. The CDR3 DNA reads TGTGCCAGCAGTTTTCAGGGGCAAGAGACCCAGTACTTC. J is TRBJ2-5 and V is TRBV7-2, with D possibly matching TRBD1 (6 bases). The CDR3 spans 13 residues. Germline-derived CDR1 and CDR2 are SGHTA and FQGNSA. V lost 6 bases to trimming and J lost 2 bases, with 10 bases between them.

This chain uses TRBV6-5 with TRBJ2-5; 12 bases are shared with TRBD2. CDR3 length: 15 amino acids. V lost 2 bases and J lost 4; bases outside the gene matches: 2. From germline, CDR1 is MNHEY and CDR2 SVGAGI. CDR3 sequence (DNA): TGTGCCAGCAGTTACGAGGGACTAGCGGGAGAGACCCAGTACTTC. The encoded protein is CASSYEGLAGETQYF.

To note about this clone: The sample contains more than one DNA sequence encoding this CDR3. The chain employs TRBV19 and TRBJ2-2, with unresolved D. The germline gives CDR1 LNHDA, CDR2 SQIVND (reference sequence). Trimming left V 0 bases short and J 1 base short, with 3 bases between. The CDR3 is 14 amino acids. The CDR3 DNA follows: TGTGCCAGTAGTATAGATAGGAACACCGGGGAGCTGTTTTTT. Residues: CASSIDRNTGELFF.

The sample holds one count of this clone. The chain uses TRBV7-2 and TRBJ1-1, with D perhaps matching TRBD1 (5 bases). The CDR3 sequence is 13 residues long. The germline V gene encodes CDR1 SGHTA and CDR2 FQGNSA. The V and J ends lost 5 bases and 6 bases respectively, with 13 bases between them. The CDR3: CASSTQGRAEAFF. CDR3 in DNA: TGTGCCAGCAGCACACAAGGCAGGGCTGAAGCTTTCTTT.

V gene TRBV5-4 combines with J gene TRBJ2-2, with 8 bases lining up with TRBD2. V was pared by 4 bases and J by 4 bases, with 6 bases of the junction left unmatched. Germline CDR1 SGHNT, CDR2 YYREEE (reference sequence). CDR3 length: 15 amino acids. CDR3 residues: CASSPGRGGTGELFF. The CDR3 DNA sequence: TGTGCCAGCAGCCCTGGACGGGGGGGCACCGGGGAGCTGTTTTTT.

The chain carries TRBV6-5 and TRBJ1-1; D perhaps matches TRBD1 (6 bases). The CDR3 runs 12 residues. Germline CDR1 and CDR2: MNHEY and SVGAGI. Trimming shortened V by 10 bases and J by 1 base, and 10 bases separated the two germline ends. In nucleotides, the CDR3 is TGTGCCAACGACAGGAGGAACACTGAAGCTTTCTTT. This sequence encodes CANDRRNTEAFF.

The chain is built from TRBV2 and TRBJ2-5; unclear D gene. Per the germline V gene, CDR1 is SNHLY and CDR2 is FYNNEI. V was clipped by 7 bases and J by 1 base, with 13 bases between them. The CDR3 loop spans 14 amino acids. The CDR3 is CASNPLASQETQYF. As DNA, the CDR3 is TGTGCCAGCAACCCCCTGGCGTCCCAAGAGACCCAGTACTTC.

This clone was seen more than once but under ten times. The chain has TRBV11-2 and TRBJ1-2; maybe TRBD1 (5 bases). Between the trimmed V and J ends, which lost 4 bases and 7 bases, there was a span of 16 bases. Germline values: CDR1 SGHAT, CDR2 FQNNGV. The CDR3 is 14 amino acids. CDR3 sequence: CASSSSPGLSGYTF. CDR3 DNA: TGTGCCAGCAGCTCAAGCCCGGGGCTAAGTGGCTACACCTTC.

J is TRBJ1-1 and V is TRBV12-3 or TRBV12-4; D is uncertain. This CDR3 contains 13 residues. V was cut by 1 base and J by 1 base, with 4 bases left in between. For the CDR3, the DNA is TGTGCCAGCAGTTTAGGACGGAACACTGAAGCTTTCTTT. Encoded protein: CASSLGRNTEAFF.

V and J are TRBV28 and TRBJ1-2; 9 bases align to TRBD1. This CDR3 is built from 15 residues. V trimming: 0 bases; J trimming: 5 bases; junction bases outside the gene matches: 4. Germline V gives CDR1 MDHEN, CDR2 SYDVKM. CDR3 sequence reads: CASSLWTGGGYGYTF. For the CDR3, the DNA is TGTGCCAGCAGTTTATGGACAGGGGGAGGATATGGCTACACCTTC.

This chain joins TRBV7-8 and TRBJ1-1; 7 positions match TRBD1. The CDR3 totals 15 residues. The V segment lost 5 bases and the J segment 5 bases; nucleotides outside the gene matches: 11. From germline, CDR1 is SGHVS and CDR2 FQNEAQ. CDR3 nucleotides: TGTGCCAGCAGCCCTACCCTGACAGGGTTGACTGAAGCTTTCTTT. This translates into CASSPTLTGLTEAFF.

The gene calls are TRBV6-1 and TRBJ2-7; 7 bases map to TRBD1. Unmatched junction bases numbered 10, after V lost 2 bases and J lost 9 bases. Germline V gene data show CDR1 as MNHNS and CDR2 as SASEGT. The CDR3 consists of 14 residues. Written as DNA, the CDR3 is TGTGCCAGCAGTGAACTAGGGGGCGGGCAGGGGCAGTACTTC. This gives the protein CASSELGGGQGQYF.

This chain uses TRBV10-3 with TRBJ2-3; TRBD2 agrees at 13 bases. The junction had 1 base not matched to a gene; V was cut back by 5 bases and J by 2 bases. Germline CDR1 and CDR2: ENHRY and SYGVKD. This CDR3 has 15 residues. This chain's CDR3 is CAISTSGRATDTQYF. The CDR3 bases are TGTGCCATCAGTACTAGCGGGAGGGCCACAGATACGCAGTATTTT.

This clone was counted once. The CDR3 loop reads CASSLAGRGNGYTF. Here the CDR3 DNA reads TGTGCCAGTAGTTTGGCGGGCCGGGGGAATGGCTACACCTTC. V is TRBV19 and J is TRBJ1-2; the D gene is possibly TRBD1 (5 bases). Trimming took 5 bases from V and 6 from J, leaving 16 bases between them. Germline V gene sequence: CDR1 LNHDA, CDR2 SQIVND (reference sequence). The CDR3 runs 14 residues.

V usage is TRBV29-1 and J usage is TRBJ2-2; no reliable D call. CDR3 length equals 14 residues. V gave up 4 bases and J gave up 1 base, with 10 bases separating them. From germline, CDR1 is SQVTM and CDR2 ANQGSEA. This CDR3 reads CSVGGWQNTGELFF. The CDR3 nucleotides are TGCAGCGTTGGTGGATGGCAGAACACCGGGGAGCTGTTTTTT.